These T cell receptor beta chains were read from a single sample in a study of T cells in Graves' hyperthyroidism and ophthalmopathy. TCRdb independently ran MiXCR on the multiplex PCR reads; one entry per CDR3 protein. The data show 640,000 or so distinct CDR3 sequences, over 12% seen once. Source material: blood. The receptors come from a woman younger than 35 with Graves' ophthalmopathy. CDR3s include the opening cysteine and the closing phenylalanine or tryptophan. The order of the fields is D gene, clone size, V gene, J gene, CDR3 protein, CDR3 DNA. The D gene is left open where the match is weak. Only some rows state a clone size, as once, few, many or a class for expanded clones.

D: NA; size: many; V: TRBV20-1; J: TRBJ2-7; CDR3: CSANDQGNSYEQYF; DNA: TGCAGTGCAAACGACCAGGGAAACTCCTACGAGCAGTACTTC
D: NA; size: many; V: TRBV5-1; J: TRBJ2-2; CDR3: CASSSGTVNTGELFF; DNA: TGCGCCAGCAGCTCCGGGACCGTGAACACCGGGGAGCTGTTTTTT
D: NA; size: NA; V: TRBV7-2; J: TRBJ2-7; CDR3: CASSLGTRGRLGEQYF; DNA: TGTGCCAGCAGCTTGGGAACGCGGGGGCGCCTCGGCGAGCAGTACTTC
D: NA; size: many; V: TRBV7-7; J: TRBJ2-3; CDR3: CASSPLGTDTQYF; DNA: TGTGCTAGCAGCCCCCTGGGCACAGATACGCAGTATTTT
D: NA; size: many; V: TRBV18; J: TRBJ1-5; CDR3: CASSPLGEDQPQHF; DNA: TGTGCCAGCTCACCTTTGGGGGAGGACCAGCCCCAGCATTTT
D: NA; size: NA; V: TRBV28; J: TRBJ2-7; CDR3: CASKAGGPVLKQYF; DNA: TGTGCCAGCAAGGCCGGGGGCCCAGTTTTAAAGCAGTACTTC
D: TRBD2; size: many; V: TRBV7-3; J: TRBJ2-1; CDR3: CASSFGSGSENEQFF; DNA: TGTGCCAGCAGCTTTGGTAGCGGGAGTGAAAATGAGCAGTTCTTC
D: TRBD1; size: few; V: TRBV2; J: TRBJ1-5; CDR3: CASRRGLRGNQPQHF; DNA: TGTGCCAGCCGGAGGGGGCTGAGAGGCAATCAGCCCCAGCATTTT
D: NA; size: NA; V: TRBV7-6; J: TRBJ1-2; CDR3: CASSSISRPANYGYTF; DNA: TGTGCCAGCAGCTCCATCTCGCGGCCAGCTAACTATGGCTACACCTTC
D: NA; size: many; V: TRBV11-2; J: TRBJ1-3; CDR3: CASSSRGYGTGNTIYF; DNA: TGTGCCAGCAGCTCTAGGGGTTACGGGACTGGAAACACCATATATTTT
D: TRBD1; size: many; V: TRBV12-3/TRBV12-4; J: TRBJ1-5; CDR3: CASSSRRRGQGYQPQHF; DNA: TGTGCCAGCAGTTCGAGGAGACGGGGACAGGGCTATCAGCCCCAGCATTTT
D: NA; size: many; V: TRBV7-9; J: TRBJ2-3; CDR3: CASSDTGNVQDTQYF; DNA: TGTGCCAGCAGCGATACAGGGAACGTGCAAGATACGCAGTATTTT
D: NA; size: few; V: TRBV16; J: TRBJ1-1; CDR3: CASSQFGTEAFF; DNA: TGTGCCAGCAGCCAATTTGGGACTGAAGCTTTCTTT
D: TRBD1; size: few; V: TRBV7-8; J: TRBJ2-3; CDR3: CASSLEQGADTQYF; DNA: TGTGCCAGCAGCTTAGAACAGGGGGCAGATACGCAGTATTTT
D: NA; size: many; V: TRBV30; J: TRBJ2-7; CDR3: CAWSEPSFEQYF; DNA: TGTGCCTGGAGTGAACCCAGTTTCGAGCAGTACTTC
D: NA; size: NA; V: TRBV19; J: TRBJ2-2; CDR3: CASSEIYTGELFF; DNA: TGTGCCAGTAGCGAAATATACACCGGGGAGCTGTTTTTT
D: NA; size: many; V: TRBV20-1; J: TRBJ2-3; CDR3: CSALAGGDSTDTQYF; DNA: TGCAGTGCTCTTGCGGGCGGGGACAGCACAGATACGCAGTATTTT
D: TRBD1; size: few; V: TRBV19; J: TRBJ2-7; CDR3: CASSIPGQVSEQYF; DNA: TGTGCCAGTAGTATACCGGGACAGGTGAGCGAGCAGTACTTC
D: NA; size: NA; V: TRBV20-1; J: TRBJ1-2; CDR3: CSARDVERQDGYTF; DNA: TGCAGTGCTAGAGATGTTGAGCGCCAAGACGGCTACACCTTC
D: NA; size: NA; V: TRBV11-2; J: TRBJ1-1; CDR3: CASSFGRFRDTEAFF; DNA: TGTGCCAGCAGCTTCGGTAGGTTCCGGGACACTGAAGCTTTCTTT
D: NA; size: few; V: TRBV24-1; J: TRBJ2-3; CDR3: CATSGRRGRDTQYF; DNA: TGTGCCACCAGTGGGCGCCGGGGCAGGGATACGCAGTATTTT